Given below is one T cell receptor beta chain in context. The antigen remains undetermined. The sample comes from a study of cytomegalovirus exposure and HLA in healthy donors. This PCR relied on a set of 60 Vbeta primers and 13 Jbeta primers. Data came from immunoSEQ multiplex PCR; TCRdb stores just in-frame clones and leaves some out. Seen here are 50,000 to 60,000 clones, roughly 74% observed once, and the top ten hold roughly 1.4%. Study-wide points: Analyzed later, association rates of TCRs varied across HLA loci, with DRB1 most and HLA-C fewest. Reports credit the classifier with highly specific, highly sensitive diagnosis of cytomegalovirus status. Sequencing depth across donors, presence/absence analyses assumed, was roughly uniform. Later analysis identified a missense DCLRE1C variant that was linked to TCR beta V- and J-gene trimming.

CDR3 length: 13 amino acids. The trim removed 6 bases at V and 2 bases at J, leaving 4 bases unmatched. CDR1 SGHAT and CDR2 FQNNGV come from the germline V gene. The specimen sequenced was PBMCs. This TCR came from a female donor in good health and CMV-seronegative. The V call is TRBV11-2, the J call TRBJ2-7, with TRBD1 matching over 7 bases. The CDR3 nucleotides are TGTGCCAGCAGTCGGGACAGCCCCTACGAGCAGTACTTC. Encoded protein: CASSRDSPYEQYF. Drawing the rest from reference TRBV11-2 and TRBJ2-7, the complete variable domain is EAGVAQSPRYKIIEKRQSVAFWCNPISGHATLYWYQQILGQGPKLLIQFQNNGVVDDSQLPKDRFSAERLKGVDSTLKIQPAKLEDSAVYLCASSRDSPYEQYFGPGTRLTVT.